This T cell receptor (beta chain) was obtained from a study of blood T cell repertoires in COVID-19. The CDR3 is 14 residues long. Germline V gene lookup returns CDR1 MDHEN and CDR2 SYDVKM. Trimming at V came to 2 bases and at J to 8 bases, leaving 6 bases not matched to a gene. The table came from immunoSEQ multiplex PCR; TCRdb's copy has only in-frame clones and leaves some out. The sample lists hundreds of thousands of clones, roughly 90% occurring once. The source material was peripheral blood. The V and J genes are TRBV28 and TRBJ1-2; the match to TRBD1 covers 9 bases. The TCR comes from a man in his forties with acute or convalescent COVID-19. In DNA form, the CDR3 reads TGTGCCAGCAGTTTACATGGACAGGGGAAAGGCTACACCTTC. It yields the protein CASSLHGQGKGYTF.